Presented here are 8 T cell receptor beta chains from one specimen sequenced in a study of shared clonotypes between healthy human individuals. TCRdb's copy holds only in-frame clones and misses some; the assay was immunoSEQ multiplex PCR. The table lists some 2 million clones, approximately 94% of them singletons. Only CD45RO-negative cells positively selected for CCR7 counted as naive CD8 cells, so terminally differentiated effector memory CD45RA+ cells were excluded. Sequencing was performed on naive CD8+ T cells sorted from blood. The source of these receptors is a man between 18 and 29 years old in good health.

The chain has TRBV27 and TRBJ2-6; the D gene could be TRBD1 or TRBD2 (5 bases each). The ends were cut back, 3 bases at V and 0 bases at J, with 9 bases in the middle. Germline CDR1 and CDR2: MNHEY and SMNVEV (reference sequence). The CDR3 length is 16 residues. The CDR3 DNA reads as TGTGCCAGCAGTTTTAGAGGGGCCTCTGGGGCCAACGTCCTGACTTTC. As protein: CASSFRGASGANVLTF.

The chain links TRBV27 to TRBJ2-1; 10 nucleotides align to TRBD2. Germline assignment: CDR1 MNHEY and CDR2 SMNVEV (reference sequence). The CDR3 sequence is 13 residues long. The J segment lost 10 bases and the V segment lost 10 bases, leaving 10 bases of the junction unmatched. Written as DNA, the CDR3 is TGTGCCACGGGGCTAGCGGGAGTCAACGAGCAGTTCTTC. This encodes CATGLAGVNEQFF.

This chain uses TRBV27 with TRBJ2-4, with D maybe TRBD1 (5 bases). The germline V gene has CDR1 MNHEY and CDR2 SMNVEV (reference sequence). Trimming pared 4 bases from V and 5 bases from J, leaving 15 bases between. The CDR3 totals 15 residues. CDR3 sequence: CASSSLDSLENIQYF. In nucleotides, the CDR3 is TGTGCCAGCAGTTCCTTAGACAGTTTGGAAAACATTCAGTACTTC.

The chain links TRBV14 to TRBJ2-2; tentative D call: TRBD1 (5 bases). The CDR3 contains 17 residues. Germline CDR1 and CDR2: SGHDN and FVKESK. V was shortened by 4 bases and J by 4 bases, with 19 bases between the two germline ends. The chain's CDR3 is CASSPVGLQISTGELFF. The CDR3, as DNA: TGTGCCAGCAGCCCCGTGGGGCTCCAGATCTCCACCGGGGAGCTGTTTTTT.

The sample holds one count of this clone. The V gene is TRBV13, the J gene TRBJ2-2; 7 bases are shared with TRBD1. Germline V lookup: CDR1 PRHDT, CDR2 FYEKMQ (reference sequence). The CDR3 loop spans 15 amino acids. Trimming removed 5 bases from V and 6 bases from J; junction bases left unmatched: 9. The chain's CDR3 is CASSVDRVGAGELFF. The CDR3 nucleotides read TGTGCCAGCAGCGTCGACAGGGTAGGGGCCGGGGAGCTGTTTTTT.

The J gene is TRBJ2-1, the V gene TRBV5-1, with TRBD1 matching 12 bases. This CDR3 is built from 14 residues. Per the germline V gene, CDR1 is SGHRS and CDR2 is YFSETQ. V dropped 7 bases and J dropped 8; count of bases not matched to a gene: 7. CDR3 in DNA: TGCGCCAGCGCTCCGGGACAGGGGGCAGATGAGCAGTTCTTC. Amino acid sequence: CASAPGQGADEQFF. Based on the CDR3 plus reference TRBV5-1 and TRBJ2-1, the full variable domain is KAGVTQTPRYLIKTRGQQVTLSCSPISGHRSVSWYQQTPGQGLQFLFEYFSETQRNKGNFPGRFSGRQFSNSRSEMNVSTLELGDSALYLCASAPGQGADEQFFGPGTRLTVL.

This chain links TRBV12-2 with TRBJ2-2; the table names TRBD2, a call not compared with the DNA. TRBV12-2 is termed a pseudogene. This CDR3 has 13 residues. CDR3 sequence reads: CASRHGLARELFF. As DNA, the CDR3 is TGTGCAAGTCGTCATGGACTAGCCAGGGAGCTGTTTTTT.

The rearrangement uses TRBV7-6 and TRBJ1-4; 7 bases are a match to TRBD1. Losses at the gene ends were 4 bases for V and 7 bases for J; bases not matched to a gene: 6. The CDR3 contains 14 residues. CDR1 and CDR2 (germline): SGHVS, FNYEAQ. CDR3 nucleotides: TGTGCCAGCAGCTCCCGGGACAGAAGTGAAAAACTGTTTTTT. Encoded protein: CASSSRDRSEKLFF.